These T cell receptor beta chains were read from a single sample in a study of blood T cells in healthy people across ages. Using its own MiXCR run on the 5' RACE reads, TCRdb lists one record per CDR3 protein. The table has fewer than 650,000 distinct CDR3 sequences, 25% to 35% seen once. The same sample was also studied in work on T cells of mothers and their children.

Sequencing was performed on blood. Receptors were obtained from a boy aged 2-15 years in good health. Each CDR3 is given with its conserved first and last residue. Fields, in order: D gene, J gene, V gene, clone size, CDR3 protein, CDR3 DNA. A D gene is named only where the DNA matches it firmly. Clone size is given for some rows only: seen once, a few or many times, or a class if the clone is expanded.

D: NA
J: TRBJ1-5
V: TRBV12-3/TRBV12-4
size: NA
CDR3: CASSLGQEGHQPQHF
DNA: TGTGCCAGCAGTTTGGGCCAAGAGGGACATCAGCCCCAGCATTTT

D: TRBD1
J: TRBJ1-2
V: TRBV5-1
size: few
CDR3: CASSVLQGAGYTF
DNA: TGCGCCAGCAGCGTACTACAGGGGGCCGGCTACACCTTC

D: TRBD2
J: TRBJ2-2
V: TRBV10-3
size: few
CDR3: CATRTSGGPGELFF
DNA: TGTGCCACCCGGACTAGCGGGGGCCCCGGGGAGCTGTTTTTT

D: NA
J: TRBJ1-6
V: TRBV5-1
size: NA
CDR3: CASSLGVQSSYNSPLHF
DNA: TGCGCCAGCAGCTTGGGCGTACAGAGCTCCTATAATTCACCCCTCCACTTT

D: TRBD1
J: TRBJ1-1
V: TRBV5-5
size: many
CDR3: CASSSRGDTEAFF
DNA: TGTGCCAGCAGCAGCAGGGGGGACACTGAAGCTTTCTTT

D: NA
J: TRBJ2-2
V: TRBV9
size: NA
CDR3: CASSVGGSANTGELFF
DNA: TGTGCCAGCAGCGTAGGAGGCAGCGCGAACACCGGGGAGCTGTTTTTT

D: NA
J: TRBJ2-1
V: TRBV11-2
size: NA
CDR3: CASGTGGGQNEQFF
DNA: TGTGCCAGCGGAACTGGCGGGGGACAGAATGAGCAGTTCTTC

D: TRBD2
J: TRBJ2-3
V: TRBV6-2/TRBV6-3
size: few
CDR3: CASGSGRDRTDTQYF
DNA: TGTGCCAGCGGCAGCGGGAGGGATCGCACAGATACGCAGTATTTT

D: TRBD1
J: TRBJ2-7
V: TRBV12-5
size: NA
CDR3: CASGLGGEPNYEQYF
DNA: TGTGCTAGTGGCTTAGGGGGCGAGCCTAACTACGAGCAGTACTTC

D: TRBD2
J: TRBJ2-2
V: TRBV20-1
size: NA
CDR3: CSARNLAGATGELFF
DNA: TGCAGTGCTAGAAATCTAGCGGGAGCTACCGGGGAGCTGTTTTTT

D: TRBD2
J: TRBJ2-2
V: TRBV30
size: few
CDR3: CAWRGLAGAGELFF
DNA: TGTGCCTGGAGGGGACTAGCGGGAGCCGGGGAGCTGTTTTTT

D: TRBD2
J: TRBJ2-2
V: TRBV7-3
size: NA
CDR3: CASRLSGGGTGELFF
DNA: TGTGCCAGCAGACTCAGCGGGGGGGGCACCGGGGAGCTGTTTTTT

D: NA
J: TRBJ2-6
V: TRBV5-1
size: many
CDR3: CASSIRYSGANVLTF
DNA: TGCGCCAGCAGCATCCGTTACTCTGGGGCCAACGTCCTGACTTTC

D: TRBD1
J: TRBJ2-7
V: TRBV19
size: many
CDR3: CASSTGGYEQYF
DNA: TGCGCCAGCAGCACAGGGGGCTACGAGCAGTACTTC

D: TRBD2
J: TRBJ2-5
V: TRBV11-2
size: NA
CDR3: CASSLVTSGRSF
DNA: TGTGCCAGCAGCTTAGTGACTAGCGGGAGGTCTTTC

D: NA
J: TRBJ2-7
V: TRBV28
size: few
CDR3: CASVGRRGVSYEQYF
DNA: TGTGCCAGCGTGGGAAGACGGGGAGTCTCCTACGAGCAGTACTTC

D: TRBD2
J: TRBJ2-7
V: TRBV20-1
size: few
CDR3: CSAWGDGGTVDEQYF
DNA: TGCAGTGCTTGGGGCGACGGGGGGACGGTGGACGAGCAGTACTTC

D: TRBD1
J: TRBJ1-3
V: TRBV20-1
size: NA
CDR3: CSARDDRVGNTIYF
DNA: TGCAGTGCTAGGGATGACAGGGTTGGAAACACCATATATTTT

D: NA
J: TRBJ1-1
V: TRBV12-3/TRBV12-4
size: NA
CDR3: CASSLPPTYEAFF
DNA: TGTGCCAGCAGTTTACCGCCGACGTATGAAGCTTTCTTT

D: NA
J: TRBJ1-1
V: TRBV7-6
size: NA
CDR3: CASSLRGRGDKNTEAFF
DNA: TGTGCCAGCAGCTTAAGGGGCAGGGGCGATAAGAACACTGAAGCTTTCTTT

D: TRBD2
J: TRBJ2-4
V: TRBV9
size: NA
CDR3: CASSVGVAGAKNIQYF
DNA: TGTGCCAGCAGCGTAGGGGTAGCGGGAGCCAAAAACATTCAGTACTTC

D: NA
J: TRBJ1-1
V: TRBV20-1
size: few
CDR3: CSARVTGAGMNTEAFF
DNA: TGCAGTGCTAGAGTAACCGGGGCTGGGATGAACACTGAAGCTTTCTTT

D: NA
J: TRBJ1-4
V: TRBV7-9
size: NA
CDR3: CASSSGDSRGEKLFF
DNA: TGTGCCAGCAGCTCAGGAGACAGTCGGGGTGAAAAACTGTTTTTT

D: TRBD1
J: TRBJ2-7
V: TRBV5-1
size: many
CDR3: CASSLDRGPYEQYF
DNA: TGCGCCAGCAGCCTCGACAGGGGTCCCTACGAGCAGTACTTC

D: NA
J: TRBJ1-4
V: TRBV12-3/TRBV12-4
size: NA
CDR3: CASSPRQGPLEKLFF
DNA: TGTGCCAGCAGTCCTCGGCAGGGCCCACTGGAAAAACTGTTTTTT

D: NA
J: TRBJ1-4
V: TRBV20-1
size: few
CDR3: CSARAGTFNEKLFF
DNA: TGCAGTGCTAGAGCGGGAACCTTTAATGAAAAACTGTTTTTT

D: TRBD1
J: TRBJ1-1
V: TRBV6-6
size: NA
CDR3: CASSPDRAVTEAFF
DNA: TGTGCCAGCAGTCCGGACAGGGCCGTAACTGAAGCTTTCTTT

D: NA
J: TRBJ2-5
V: TRBV7-3
size: few
CDR3: CASSSKGGGAETQYF
DNA: TGTGCCAGCAGCTCCAAGGGGGGCGGGGCAGAGACCCAGTACTTC

D: NA
J: TRBJ2-1
V: TRBV5-4
size: few
CDR3: CASSPNGDEQFF
DNA: TGTGCCAGCAGCCCAAATGGAGATGAGCAGTTCTTC

D: NA
J: TRBJ2-7
V: TRBV7-2
size: NA
CDR3: CASSRIFESSYEQYF
DNA: TGTGCCAGCAGCCGGATTTTCGAGAGCTCCTACGAGCAGTACTTC

D: NA
J: TRBJ2-7
V: TRBV27
size: few
CDR3: CASSFRRSFYEQYF
DNA: TGTGCCAGCAGTTTCAGACGAAGCTTCTACGAGCAGTACTTC

D: TRBD1
J: TRBJ2-7
V: TRBV5-1
size: NA
CDR3: CASSPDRGNYEQYF
DNA: TGCGCCAGCAGCCCCGACAGGGGGAACTACGAGCAGTACTTC

D: TRBD2
J: TRBJ2-7
V: TRBV27
size: few
CDR3: CASSSGLVNYEQYF
DNA: TGTGCCAGCAGTTCCGGACTAGTGAACTACGAGCAGTACTTC

D: NA
J: TRBJ1-4
V: TRBV20-1
size: NA
CDR3: CSASYEFTRGLHEKLFF
DNA: TGCAGTGCTAGTTATGAGTTTACAAGGGGATTGCATGAAAAACTGTTTTTT

D: NA
J: TRBJ2-6
V: TRBV4-3
size: NA
CDR3: CASSPASGTGANVLTF
DNA: TGCGCCAGCAGCCCTGCCTCAGGTACTGGGGCCAACGTCCTGACTTTC

D: TRBD2
J: TRBJ2-5
V: TRBV30
size: NA
CDR3: CAWSPASGMGETQYF
DNA: TGTGCCTGGAGTCCGGCTAGCGGGATGGGAGAGACCCAGTACTTC

D: NA
J: TRBJ2-7
V: TRBV29-1
size: few
CDR3: CSVEFGGRSYEQYF
DNA: TGCAGCGTTGAATTCGGGGGACGTTCCTACGAGCAGTACTTC

D: NA
J: TRBJ2-3
V: TRBV5-1
size: NA
CDR3: CASSLPELTDTQYF
DNA: TGCGCCAGCAGCTTGCCAGAACTCACAGATACGCAGTATTTT

D: NA
J: TRBJ2-7
V: TRBV27
size: few
CDR3: CASSGRGGYEQYF
DNA: TGTGCCAGCAGTGGCAGGGGAGGCTACGAGCAGTACTTC

D: NA
J: TRBJ1-6
V: TRBV18
size: NA
CDR3: CASSGANTPLHF
DNA: TGTGCCAGCTCTGGGGCTAACACACCCCTCCACTTT

D: NA
J: TRBJ2-5
V: TRBV7-2
size: NA
CDR3: CACSLARVRETQYF
DNA: TGTGCCTGCAGCTTAGCCAGGGTGAGGGAGACCCAGTACTTC

D: NA
J: TRBJ2-7
V: TRBV3-1
size: many
CDR3: CASSQDIWDPTYEQYF
DNA: TGTGCCAGCAGCCAAGACATCTGGGACCCGACCTACGAGCAGTACTTC

D: NA
J: TRBJ1-4
V: TRBV5-1
size: NA
CDR3: CASSEPGKEKLFF
DNA: TGCGCCAGCAGCGAACCGGGCAAGGAAAAACTGTTTTTT

D: NA
J: TRBJ2-7
V: TRBV29-1
size: NA
CDR3: CSVEDLGQGGYEQYF
DNA: TGCAGCGTTGAGGATCTGGGGCAGGGGGGCTACGAGCAGTACTTC

D: TRBD2
J: TRBJ2-1
V: TRBV9
size: NA
CDR3: CASSVEAGGLYNEQFF
DNA: TGTGCCAGCAGCGTAGAGGCGGGGGGCCTCTACAATGAGCAGTTCTTC

D: NA
J: TRBJ2-3
V: TRBV20-1
size: few
CDR3: CSARSGAPTDTQYF
DNA: TGCAGTGCTAGGTCGGGGGCCCCCACAGATACGCAGTATTTT

D: TRBD2
J: TRBJ2-5
V: TRBV2
size: NA
CDR3: CASSEALRTSVTRGETQCF
DNA: TGTGCCAGCAGTGAAGCGCTTAGGACTTCGGTAACCCGGGGGGAGACCCAGTGCTTC

D: NA
J: TRBJ1-1
V: TRBV3-1
size: NA
CDR3: CASSQDWGQVSPNTEAFF
DNA: TGTGCCAGCAGCCAAGATTGGGGGCAGGTGAGCCCGAACACTGAAGCTTTCTTT

D: NA
J: TRBJ2-1
V: TRBV6-5
size: few
CDR3: CASSYDSGTYNEQFF
DNA: TGTGCCAGCAGTTACGACTCCGGGACCTACAATGAGCAGTTCTTC

D: NA
J: TRBJ2-7
V: TRBV10-1
size: NA
CDR3: CASSGTTYEQYF
DNA: TGCGCCAGCAGTGGGACAACCTACGAGCAGTACTTC

D: NA
J: TRBJ2-3
V: TRBV7-7
size: NA
CDR3: CASSLFGRGTDTQYF
DNA: TGTGCTAGCAGCTTATTCGGCAGGGGCACAGATACGCAGTATTTT

D: NA
J: TRBJ1-2
V: TRBV12-3/TRBV12-4
size: NA
CDR3: CASRGNTPGTNGYTF
DNA: TGTGCCAGCAGAGGCAACACACCCGGGACAAATGGCTACACCTTC

D: NA
J: TRBJ1-1
V: TRBV6-6
size: few
CDR3: CASIRGGSTEAFF
DNA: TGTGCCAGCATTAGGGGGGGGTCCACTGAAGCTTTCTTT

D: TRBD1
J: TRBJ1-6
V: TRBV2
size: many
CDR3: CASSSGTGYNSPLHF
DNA: TGTGCCAGCAGTTCCGGGACAGGCTATAATTCACCCCTCCACTTT